The clone carrying this T cell receptor (beta chain) was detected once. Its target is unknown. V lost 5 bases to trimming and J lost 3 bases; unmatched junction nucleotides: 14. Per the germline V gene, CDR1 is PRHDT and CDR2 is FYEKMQ (reference sequence). The CDR3 has 18 amino acids. Assay: immunoSEQ multiplex PCR; the TCRdb copy retains only in-frame clones and omits some. The repertoire holds 90,000 to 130,000 clones, with around 93% as singletons. The source of the sample is a study of graft-versus-host responses after intestinal transplantation. Study-level information: Every transplant recipient was induced with anti-thymocyte globulin, then maintained on tacrolimus and steroids for about 3 years. Findings and limits, study-wide: The study associated peak circulating GvH clone levels with early post-transplant HvG declines. Elevated graft-versus-host to host-versus-graft clonal ratios in allografts were recorded for patients with graft-donor T cell macrochimerism. Analysis identified GvH clones in recipient marrow, with some appearing first in ileum or blood.

This TCR was sampled from a human donor who received an intestinal transplant. This chain connects TRBV13 to TRBJ2-4; 9 bases agree with TRBD1. The material sequenced was unstimulated CD8+ T cells sorted from spleen or lymph node cells, taken before intestinal transplant. The CDR3: CASSLDGQGIIDKNIQYF. CDR3 nucleotides: TGTGCCAGCAGCCTCGACGGACAGGGGATAATCGACAAAAACATTCAGTACTTC.